This T cell receptor beta chain came from a study of blood T cell repertoires in COVID-19. About the research overall: COVID-19 samples collected from the United States, Italy and Spain covered acute and convalescent phases. PBMCs, B-cell-depleted T cells, or T cells were the source of the cDNA or gDNA that made up the material.

Original handling: Estimates of nucleated cell counts were drawn from the amplification of reference gene primers. Repertoires were generated with immunoSEQ multiplex PCR, while TCRdb's copy carries only in-frame clones and drops some. That table gives V, J and clone size, and the DNA gave D and trimming. This table holds approximately 100,000 clones, roughly 76% found once. Only a few counts were recorded for this clone. V lost 6 bases and J lost 10, with 22 bases in between. Per germline, CDR1 MDHEN and CDR2 SYDVKM. This CDR3 has 15 amino acids. This rearrangement joins TRBV28 to TRBJ1-5; maybe TRBD1 (5 bases). The receptor was isolated from a woman of 80 years or more with active or convalescent COVID-19. Sequenced material: peripheral blood. CDR3 sequence: CASRPRGEGWIPQHF. The CDR3 nucleotides read TGTGCCAGCAGGCCCCGGGGGGAGGGTTGGATACCCCAGCATTTT. The complete variable domain, with remaining parts taken from reference TRBV28 and TRBJ1-5, reads DVKVTQSSRYLVKRTGEKVFLECVQDMDHENMFWYRQDPGLGLRLIYFSYDVKMKEKGDIPEGYSVSREKKERFSLILESASTNQTSMYLCASRPRGEGWIPQHFGDGTRLSIL.